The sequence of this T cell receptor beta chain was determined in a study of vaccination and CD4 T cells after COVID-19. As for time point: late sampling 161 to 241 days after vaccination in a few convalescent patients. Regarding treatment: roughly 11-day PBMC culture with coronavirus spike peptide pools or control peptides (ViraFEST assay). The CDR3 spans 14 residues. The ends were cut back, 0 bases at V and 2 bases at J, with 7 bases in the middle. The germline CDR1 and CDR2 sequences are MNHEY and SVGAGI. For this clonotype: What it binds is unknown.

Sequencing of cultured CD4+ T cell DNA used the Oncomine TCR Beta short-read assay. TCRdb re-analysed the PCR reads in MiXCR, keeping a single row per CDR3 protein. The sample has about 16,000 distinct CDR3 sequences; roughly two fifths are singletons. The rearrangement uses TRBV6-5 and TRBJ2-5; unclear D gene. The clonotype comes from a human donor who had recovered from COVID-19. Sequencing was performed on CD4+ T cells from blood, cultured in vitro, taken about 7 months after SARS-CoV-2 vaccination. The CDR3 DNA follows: TGTGCCAGCAGTTACTCTGCTTTACAAGAGACCCAGTACTTC. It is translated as CASSYSALQETQYF.